The source of this T cell receptor (beta chain) is a study of response to subunit inactivated influenza vaccine. Study-wide points: Each seasonal influenza vaccination recruits few new T cells, the authors suggested.

Notes on this clonotype: Its antigen is unidentified.

TCRdb called the RT-PCR reads again in MiXCR, with one record for every CDR3 protein. This table has more than 600,000 distinct CDR3 sequences, roughly 18% appearing once. Per germline, CDR1 SQVTM and CDR2 ANQGSEA. The V end lost 2 bases, the J end lost 1 base, and 5 bases lay between the germline ends. The CDR3 loop spans 12 amino acids. The sequencing here drew on PBMCs from blood, taken about 5 days after vaccination. This clonotype was sampled from a man between 45 and 60 years old who received an inactivated influenza vaccine. V and J are TRBV29-1 and TRBJ1-1; D gene unclear. Here the CDR3 DNA reads TGCAGCGTTGAATTGGAGAACACTGAAGCTTTCTTT. It codes for CSVELENTEAFF. Drawing the rest from reference TRBV29-1 and TRBJ1-1, the complete variable domain is SAVISQKPSRDICQRGTSLTIQCQVDSQVTMMFWYRQQPGQSLTLIATANQGSEATYESGFVIDKFPISRPNLTFSTLTVSNMSPEDSSIYLCSVELENTEAFFGQGTRLTVV.